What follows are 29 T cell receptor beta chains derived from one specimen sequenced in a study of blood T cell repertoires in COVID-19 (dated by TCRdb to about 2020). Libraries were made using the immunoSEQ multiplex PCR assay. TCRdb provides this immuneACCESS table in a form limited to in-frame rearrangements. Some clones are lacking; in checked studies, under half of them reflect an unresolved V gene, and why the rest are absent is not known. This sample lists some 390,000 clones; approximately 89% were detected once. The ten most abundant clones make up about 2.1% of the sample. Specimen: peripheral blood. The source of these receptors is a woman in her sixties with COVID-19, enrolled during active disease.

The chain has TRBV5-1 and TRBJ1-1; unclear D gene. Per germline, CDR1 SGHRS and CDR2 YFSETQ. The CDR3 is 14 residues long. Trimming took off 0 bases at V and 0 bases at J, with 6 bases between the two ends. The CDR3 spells CASSLALMNTEAFF. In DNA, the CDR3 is TGCGCCAGCAGCTTGGCACTGATGAACACTGAAGCTTTCTTT. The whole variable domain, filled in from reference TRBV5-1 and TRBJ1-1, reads KAGVTQTPRYLIKTRGQQVTLSCSPISGHRSVSWYQQTPGQGLQFLFEYFSETQRNKGNFPGRFSGRQFSNSRSEMNVSTLELGDSALYLCASSLALMNTEAFFGQGTRLTVV.

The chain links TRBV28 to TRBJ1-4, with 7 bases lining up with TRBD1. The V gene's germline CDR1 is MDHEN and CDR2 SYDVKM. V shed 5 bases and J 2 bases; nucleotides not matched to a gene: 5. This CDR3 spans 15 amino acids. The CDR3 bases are TGTGCCAGCAGTGAGGGGGCAGCCACTAATGAAAAACTGTTTTTT. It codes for CASSEGAATNEKLFF.

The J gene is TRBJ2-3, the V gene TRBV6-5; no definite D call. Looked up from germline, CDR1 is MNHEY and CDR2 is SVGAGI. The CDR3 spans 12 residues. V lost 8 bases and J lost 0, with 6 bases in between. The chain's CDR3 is CASSPSTDTQYF. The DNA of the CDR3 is TGTGCCAGCTCCCCGAGCACAGATACGCAGTATTTT.

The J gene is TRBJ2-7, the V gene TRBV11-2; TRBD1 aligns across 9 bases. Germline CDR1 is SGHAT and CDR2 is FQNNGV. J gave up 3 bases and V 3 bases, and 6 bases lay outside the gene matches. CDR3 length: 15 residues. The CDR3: CASSLSSTGGYEQYF. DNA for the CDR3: TGTGCCAGCAGCTTGTCGTCGACAGGGGGCTACGAGCAGTACTTC.

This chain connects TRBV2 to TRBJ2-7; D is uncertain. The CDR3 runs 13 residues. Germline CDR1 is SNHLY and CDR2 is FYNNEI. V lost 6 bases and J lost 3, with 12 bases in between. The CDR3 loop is CASSRGGYYEQYF. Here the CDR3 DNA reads TGTGCCAGCAGCCGCGGTGGCTACTACGAGCAGTACTTC.

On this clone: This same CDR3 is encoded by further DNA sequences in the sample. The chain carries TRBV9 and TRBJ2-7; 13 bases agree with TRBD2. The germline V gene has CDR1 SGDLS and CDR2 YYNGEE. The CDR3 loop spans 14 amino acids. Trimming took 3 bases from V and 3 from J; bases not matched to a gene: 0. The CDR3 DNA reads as TGTGCCAGCAGCGGGACTAGCGGGGGCTACGAGCAGTACTTC. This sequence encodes CASSGTSGGYEQYF.

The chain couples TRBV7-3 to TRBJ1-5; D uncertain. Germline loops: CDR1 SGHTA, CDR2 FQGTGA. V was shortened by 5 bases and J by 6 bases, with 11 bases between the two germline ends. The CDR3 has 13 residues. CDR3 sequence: CASSTRRGQPQHF. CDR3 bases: TGTGCCAGCAGCACACGTAGAGGTCAGCCCCAGCATTTT.

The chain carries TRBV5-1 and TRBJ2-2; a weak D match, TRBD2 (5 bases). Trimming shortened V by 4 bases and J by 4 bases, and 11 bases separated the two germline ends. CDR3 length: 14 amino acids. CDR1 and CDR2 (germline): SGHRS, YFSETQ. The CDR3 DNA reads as TGCGCCAGCAGCACCGGACTGCTCACCGGGGAGCTGTTTTTT. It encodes CASSTGLLTGELFF.

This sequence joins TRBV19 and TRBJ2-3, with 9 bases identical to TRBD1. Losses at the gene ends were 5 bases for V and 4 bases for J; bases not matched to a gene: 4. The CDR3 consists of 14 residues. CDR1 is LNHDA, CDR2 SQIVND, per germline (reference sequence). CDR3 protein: CASSPRQGADTQYF. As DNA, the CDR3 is TGTGCCAGTAGTCCACGACAGGGGGCAGATACGCAGTATTTT.

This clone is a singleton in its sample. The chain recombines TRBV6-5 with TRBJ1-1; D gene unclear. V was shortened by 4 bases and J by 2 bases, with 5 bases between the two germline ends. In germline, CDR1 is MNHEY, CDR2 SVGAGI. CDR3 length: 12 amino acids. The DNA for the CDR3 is TGTGCCAGCAGTTTACAAAACACTGAAGCTTTCTTT. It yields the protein CASSLQNTEAFF.

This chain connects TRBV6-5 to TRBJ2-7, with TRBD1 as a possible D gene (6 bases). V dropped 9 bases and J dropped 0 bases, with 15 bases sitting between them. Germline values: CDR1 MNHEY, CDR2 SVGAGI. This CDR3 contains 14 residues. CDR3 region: CASRDIASSYEQYF. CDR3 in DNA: TGTGCCAGTCGGGACATTGCCTCCTCCTACGAGCAGTACTTC.

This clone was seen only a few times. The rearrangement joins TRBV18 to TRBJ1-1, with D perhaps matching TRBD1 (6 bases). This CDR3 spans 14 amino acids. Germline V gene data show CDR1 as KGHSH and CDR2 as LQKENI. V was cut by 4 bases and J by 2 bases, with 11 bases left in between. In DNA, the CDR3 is TGTGCCAGCTCACTCGGGACAACAAACACTGAAGCTTTCTTT. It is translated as CASSLGTTNTEAFF. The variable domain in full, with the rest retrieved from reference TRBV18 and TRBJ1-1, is NAGVMQNPRHLVRRRGQEARLRCSPMKGHSHVYWYRQLPEEGLKFMVYLQKENIIDESGMPKERFSAEFPKEGPSILRIQQVVRGDSAAYFCASSLGTTNTEAFFGQGTRLTVV.

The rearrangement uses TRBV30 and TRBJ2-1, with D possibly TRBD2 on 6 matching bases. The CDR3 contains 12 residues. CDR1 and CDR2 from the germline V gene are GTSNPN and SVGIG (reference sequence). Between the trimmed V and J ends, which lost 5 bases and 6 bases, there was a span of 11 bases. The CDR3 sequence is CAWLLAANEQFF. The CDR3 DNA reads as TGTGCCTGGCTATTAGCGGCCAATGAGCAGTTCTTC.

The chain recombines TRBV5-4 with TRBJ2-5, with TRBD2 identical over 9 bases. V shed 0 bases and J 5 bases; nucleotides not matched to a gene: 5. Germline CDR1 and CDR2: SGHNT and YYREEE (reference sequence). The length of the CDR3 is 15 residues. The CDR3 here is CASSLGAGGAETQYF. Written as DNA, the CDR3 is TGTGCCAGCAGCTTGGGGGCGGGGGGGGCGGAGACCCAGTACTTC.

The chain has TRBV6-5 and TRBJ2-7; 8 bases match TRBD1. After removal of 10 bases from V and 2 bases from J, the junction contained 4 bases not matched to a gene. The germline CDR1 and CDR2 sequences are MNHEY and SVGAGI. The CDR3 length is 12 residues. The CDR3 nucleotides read TGTGCCACTGGACAGGGCCCCTACGAGCAGTACTTC. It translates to CATGQGPYEQYF.

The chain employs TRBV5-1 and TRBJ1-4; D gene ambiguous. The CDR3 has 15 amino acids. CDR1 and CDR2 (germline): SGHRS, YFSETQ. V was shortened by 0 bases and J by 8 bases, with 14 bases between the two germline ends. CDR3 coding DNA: TGCGCCAGCAGCTTGGAGGGAGGGTCAGGCGAAAAACTGTTTTTT. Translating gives CASSLEGGSGEKLFF.

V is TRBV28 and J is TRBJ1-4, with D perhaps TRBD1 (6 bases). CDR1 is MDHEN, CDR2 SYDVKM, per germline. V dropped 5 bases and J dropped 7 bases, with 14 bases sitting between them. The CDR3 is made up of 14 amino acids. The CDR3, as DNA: TGTGCCAGCAGTCGAGGGGGTATGAGTGAAAAACTGTTTTTT. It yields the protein CASSRGGMSEKLFF.

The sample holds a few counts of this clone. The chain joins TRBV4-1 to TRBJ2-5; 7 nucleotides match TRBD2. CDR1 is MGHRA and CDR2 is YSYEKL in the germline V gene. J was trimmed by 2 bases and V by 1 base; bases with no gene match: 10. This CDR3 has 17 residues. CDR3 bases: TGCGCCAGCAGCCAAGTTCGGCTAGCGGTGGGGCAAGAGACCCAGTACTTC. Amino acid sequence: CASSQVRLAVGQETQYF.

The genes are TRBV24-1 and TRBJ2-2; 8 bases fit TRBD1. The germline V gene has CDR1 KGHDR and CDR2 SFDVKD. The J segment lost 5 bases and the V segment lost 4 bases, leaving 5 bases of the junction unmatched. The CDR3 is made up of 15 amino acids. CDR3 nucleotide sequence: TGTGCCACCAGTGAGGGTCAGGGGGCAACCGGGGAGCTGTTTTTT. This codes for CATSEGQGATGELFF.

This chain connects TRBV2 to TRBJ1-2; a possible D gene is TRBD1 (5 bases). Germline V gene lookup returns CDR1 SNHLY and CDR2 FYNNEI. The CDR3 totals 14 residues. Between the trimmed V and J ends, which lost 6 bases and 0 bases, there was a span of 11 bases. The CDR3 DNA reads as TGTGCCAGCAGGGGGGACTCAGCTAACTATGGCTACACCTTC. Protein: CASRGDSANYGYTF.

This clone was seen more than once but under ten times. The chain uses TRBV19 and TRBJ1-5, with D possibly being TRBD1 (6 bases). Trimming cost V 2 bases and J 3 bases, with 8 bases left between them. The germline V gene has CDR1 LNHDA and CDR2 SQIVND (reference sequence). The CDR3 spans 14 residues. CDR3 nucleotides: TGTGCCAGTAGTATACAGGGGCCCAATCAGCCCCAGCATTTT. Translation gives CASSIQGPNQPQHF.

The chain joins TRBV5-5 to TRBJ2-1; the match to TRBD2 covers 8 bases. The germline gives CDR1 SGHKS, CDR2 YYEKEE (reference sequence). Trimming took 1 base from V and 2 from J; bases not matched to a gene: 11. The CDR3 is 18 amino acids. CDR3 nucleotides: TGTGCCAGCAGCTTGAGTCACGGAGCGGGGGACGCCTACAATGAGCAGTTCTTC. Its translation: CASSLSHGAGDAYNEQFF.

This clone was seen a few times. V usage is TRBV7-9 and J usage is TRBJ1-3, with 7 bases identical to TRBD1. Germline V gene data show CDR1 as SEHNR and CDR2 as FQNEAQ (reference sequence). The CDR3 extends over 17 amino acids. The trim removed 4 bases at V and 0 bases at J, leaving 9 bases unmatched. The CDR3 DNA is TGTGCCAGCAGCTCCACCCTGGGGACAGCCTCTGGAAACACCATATATTTT. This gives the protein CASSSTLGTASGNTIYF.

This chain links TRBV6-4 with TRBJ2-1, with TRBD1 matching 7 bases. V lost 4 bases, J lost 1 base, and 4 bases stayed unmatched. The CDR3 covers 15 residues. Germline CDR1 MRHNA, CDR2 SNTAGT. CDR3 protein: CASSVTGVSYNEQFF. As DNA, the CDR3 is TGTGCCAGCAGTGTCACAGGGGTTTCCTACAATGAGCAGTTCTTC.

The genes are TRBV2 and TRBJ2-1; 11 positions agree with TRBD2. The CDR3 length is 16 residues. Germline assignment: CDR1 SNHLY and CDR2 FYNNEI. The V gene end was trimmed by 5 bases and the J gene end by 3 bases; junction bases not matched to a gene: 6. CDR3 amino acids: CASSRPSGGFYNEQFF. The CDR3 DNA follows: TGTGCCAGCAGTCGACCTAGCGGGGGGTTCTACAATGAGCAGTTCTTC. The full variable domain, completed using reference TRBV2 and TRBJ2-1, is EPEVTQTPSHQVTQMGQEVILRCVPISNHLYFYWYRQILGQKVEFLVSFYNNEISEKSEIFDDQFSVERPDGSNFTLKIRSTKLEDSAMYFCASSRPSGGFYNEQFFGPGTRLTVL.

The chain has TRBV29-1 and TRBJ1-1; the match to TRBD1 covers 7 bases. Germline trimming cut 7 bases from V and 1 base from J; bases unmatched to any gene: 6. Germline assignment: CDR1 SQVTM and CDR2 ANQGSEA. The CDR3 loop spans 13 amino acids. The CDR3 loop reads CSAAGTANTEAFF. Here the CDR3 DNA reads TGCAGCGCCGCCGGGACAGCGAACACTGAAGCTTTCTTT.

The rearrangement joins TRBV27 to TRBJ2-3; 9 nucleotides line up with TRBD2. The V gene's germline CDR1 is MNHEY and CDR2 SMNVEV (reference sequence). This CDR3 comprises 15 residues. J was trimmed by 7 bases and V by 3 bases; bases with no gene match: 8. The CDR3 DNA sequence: TGTGCCAGCAGTTTTAAGCGGGGGGCTTCTTATACGCAGTATTTT. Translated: CASSFKRGASYTQYF.

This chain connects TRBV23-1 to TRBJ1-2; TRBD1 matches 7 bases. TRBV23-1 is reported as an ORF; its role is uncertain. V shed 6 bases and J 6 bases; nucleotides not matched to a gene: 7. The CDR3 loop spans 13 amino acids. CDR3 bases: TGCGCCAGCAGACACAGGGGTGAAAATGGCTACACCTTC. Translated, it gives CASRHRGENGYTF.

CDR3 sequence: CASKLGQLFEPQHF. CDR3 DNA sequence: TGTGCCAGCAAACTGGGACAGCTATTTGAGCCCCAGCATTTT. The V call is TRBV6-6, the J call TRBJ1-5; 7 positions agree with TRBD1. CDR1 is MNHNY and CDR2 is SVGAGI in the germline V gene (reference sequence). V gave up 7 bases and J gave up 8 bases; unmatched junction bases: 11. The CDR3 totals 14 residues.